This TCR beta chain was documented in a study of blood T cell repertoires in COVID-19. The germline V gene has CDR1 SNHLY and CDR2 FYNNEI. There are 13 residues in the CDR3. V was trimmed by 0 bases and J by 7 bases, leaving 6 bases between them. The repertoire was sequenced with immunoSEQ multiplex PCR; TCRdb's copy has only in-frame clones and lacks some. The sample has roughly 200,000 clones, roughly four fifths seen once. This chain links TRBV2 with TRBJ1-4; D remains unclear. Sequences were obtained from PBMCs or T cells enriched from blood (not recorded which). The source of this sequence is a woman aged 50 to 65 who had been exposed to COVID-19. The CDR3 here is CASSEARGEKLFF. CDR3 DNA sequence: TGTGCCAGCAGTGAAGCGCGTGGTGAAAAACTGTTTTTT.